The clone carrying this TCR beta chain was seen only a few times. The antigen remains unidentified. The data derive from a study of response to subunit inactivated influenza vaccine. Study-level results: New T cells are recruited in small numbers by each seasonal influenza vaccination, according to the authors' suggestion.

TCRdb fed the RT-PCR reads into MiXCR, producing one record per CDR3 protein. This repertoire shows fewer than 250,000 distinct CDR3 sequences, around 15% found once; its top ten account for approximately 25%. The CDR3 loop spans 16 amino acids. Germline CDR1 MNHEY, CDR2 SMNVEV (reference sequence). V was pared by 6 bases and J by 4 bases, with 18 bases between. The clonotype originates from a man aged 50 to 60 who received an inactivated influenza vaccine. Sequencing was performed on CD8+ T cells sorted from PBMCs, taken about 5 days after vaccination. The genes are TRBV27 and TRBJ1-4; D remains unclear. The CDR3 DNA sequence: TGTGCCAGCAGCCAGACTGAAGTTTTCGGTAATGAAAAACTGTTTTTT. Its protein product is CASSQTEVFGNEKLFF. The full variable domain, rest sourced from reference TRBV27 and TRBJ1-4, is EAQVTQNPRYLITVTGKKLTVTCSQNMNHEYMSWYRQDPGLGLRQIYYSMNVEVTDKGDVPEGYKVSRKEKRNFPLILESPSPNQTSLYFCASSQTEVFGNEKLFFGSGTQLSVL.